This passage covers 24 T cell receptor beta chains from one sample sequenced in a study of T cells expressing NK-cell markers. From its re-call of the 5' RACE reads, TCRdb lists each CDR3 protein once, without DNA. The sample totals about 460,000 distinct CDR3 sequences. The sample taken for sequencing was blood T cells: a sorted CD56 or NKG2C T cell subset, CD4+ or CD8+ T cells, or bulk PBMC T cells (not recorded which). Receptor source: a woman aged 50 to 60 in good health.

This rearrangement joins TRBV4-1 to TRBJ2-7; TCRdb names TRBD2, which stays unverified in the absence of DNA. This CDR3 has 15 amino acids. Germline CDR1 is MGHRA and CDR2 is YSYEKL. CDR3 loop: CASSLGLAGVLEQYF.

This chain joins TRBV10-1 and TRBJ2-3; TCRdb reports TRBD2, a call that lacks DNA to check it against. Germline lookup yields CDR1 WNHNN and CDR2 SYGVQD (reference sequence). This CDR3 region has 19 residues. The CDR3 protein is CASSSALAERRLLTDTQYF.

V usage is TRBV7-2 and J usage is TRBJ1-2; the D call from TCRdb, TRBD1, cannot be confirmed without DNA. Germline-derived CDR1 and CDR2 are SGHTA and FQGNSA. CDR3 size: 13 residues. The CDR3 sequence: CASRDGTGYGYTF. Together with reference TRBV7-2 and TRBJ1-2, the CDR3 gives the full variable domain: GAGVSQSPSNKVTEKGKDVELRCDPISGHTALYWYRQSLGQGLEFLIYFQGNSAPDKSGLPSDRFSAERTGGSVSTLTIQRTQQEDSAVYLCASRDGTGYGYTFGSGTRLTVV.

The chain links TRBV11-2 to TRBJ2-1; the D gene TCRdb calls, TRBD2, cannot be checked with no DNA. Germline CDR1 SGHAT, CDR2 FQNNGV. CDR3 length: 16 amino acids. The CDR3 loop reads CASRGLRGQAYNEQFF.

The chain joins TRBV20-1 to TRBJ2-3. Germline CDR1 reads DFQATT; CDR2 reads SNEGSKA (reference sequence). The CDR3 totals 15 residues. CDR3 loop: CSARDRLAGYDTQYF.

This sequence joins TRBV5-5 and TRBJ2-1; the D gene TCRdb calls, TRBD1, cannot be checked with no DNA. Germline loops: CDR1 SGHKS, CDR2 YYEKEE (reference sequence). The CDR3 runs to 12 residues. The chain's CDR3 is CASSPIWGEQFF. Looking up the rest from reference TRBV5-5 and TRBJ2-1 gives the full variable domain: DAGVTQSPTHLIKTRGQQVTLRCSPISGHKSVSWYQQVLGQGPQFIFQYYEKEERGRGNFPDRFSARQFPNYSSELNVNALLLGDSALYLCASSPIWGEQFFGPGTRLTVL.

This chain joins TRBV5-1 and TRBJ2-1. Looked up from germline, CDR1 is SGHRS and CDR2 is YFSETQ. The CDR3 totals 12 residues. The chain's CDR3 is CASSLLFNEQFF.

The rearrangement joins TRBV6-1 to TRBJ2-1; TCRdb proposes TRBD2, but this gene call is untestable without DNA. Germline V lookup: CDR1 MNHNS, CDR2 SASEGT. The CDR3 is made up of 16 amino acids. CDR3 loop: CASRISLAGVSNEQFF.

This chain joins TRBV28 and TRBJ2-7; the TCRdb call, TRBD1, lacks DNA for checking. The germline gives CDR1 MDHEN, CDR2 SYDVKM. This CDR3 has 14 amino acids. The CDR3 sequence: CASSQGGVTYEQYF. The variable domain in full, with the rest retrieved from reference TRBV28 and TRBJ2-7, is DVKVTQSSRYLVKRTGEKVFLECVQDMDHENMFWYRQDPGLGLRLIYFSYDVKMKEKGDIPEGYSVSREKKERFSLILESASTNQTSMYLCASSQGGVTYEQYFGPGTRLTVT.

The V and J genes are TRBV28 and TRBJ1-2. This CDR3 has 11 residues. Germline assignment: CDR1 MDHEN and CDR2 SYDVKM. The CDR3 reads CASSFLYGYTF.

The genes are TRBV28 and TRBJ2-3; lacking DNA, the TRBD1 call made by TCRdb goes unchecked. The length of the CDR3 is 15 residues. Germline V lookup: CDR1 MDHEN, CDR2 SYDVKM. The CDR3 spells CASSTTAGAPDTQYF.

This chain connects TRBV2 to TRBJ2-7; absent DNA, TCRdb's TRBD2 call cannot be checked. The CDR3 has 15 amino acids. Germline-derived CDR1 and CDR2 are SNHLY and FYNNEI. The CDR3 region is CASTLGTSGSDEQYF.

The J gene is TRBJ2-2, the V gene TRBV6-5; TCRdb outputs TRBD1, but without DNA this stays unchecked. From germline, CDR1 is MNHEY and CDR2 SVGAGI. This CDR3 spans 17 amino acids. CDR3 loop: CASSYSPQGGPTGELFF.

The rearrangement joins TRBV3-1 to TRBJ2-3; TCRdb returns TRBD2, unconfirmable since there is no DNA. The CDR3 has 15 amino acids. Germline CDR1 and CDR2: LGHDT and YNNKEL (reference sequence). The CDR3 reads CASSQGGTSRDTQYF.

The CDR3: CASSLVGGRSPLHF. The chain is built from TRBV11-2 and TRBJ1-6; TCRdb reports TRBD1, a call that lacks DNA to check it against. This CDR3 has 14 residues. CDR1 is SGHAT and CDR2 is FQNNGV in the germline V gene.

V gene TRBV11-2 combines with J gene TRBJ2-3. The germline gives CDR1 SGHAT, CDR2 FQNNGV. The length of the CDR3 is 14 residues. This CDR3 reads CASSLEGITDTQYF.

The V and J genes are TRBV20-1 and TRBJ1-3; TCRdb reports TRBD1, a call that lacks DNA to check it against. The germline V gene has CDR1 DFQATT and CDR2 SNEGSKA (reference sequence). The CDR3 consists of 14 residues. CDR3: CSVRDSARGNTIYF.

V is TRBV9 and J is TRBJ2-2; the D call from TCRdb, TRBD1, cannot be confirmed without DNA. Germline V gene lookup returns CDR1 SGDLS and CDR2 YYNGEE. The CDR3 is made up of 17 amino acids. The CDR3 loop reads CASSVEILAEGGGELFF.

This chain uses TRBV5-1 with TRBJ2-3. Germline V gives CDR1 SGHRS, CDR2 YFSETQ. The CDR3 contains 16 residues. The CDR3 loop reads CASSDGPDESTDTQYF.

This chain uses TRBV5-1 with TRBJ2-7. Germline loops: CDR1 SGHRS, CDR2 YFSETQ. The CDR3 has 14 residues. The CDR3 protein is CASSWDYGPYEQYF.

This sequence joins TRBV7-9 and TRBJ1-3; TCRdb reports TRBD1, a call that lacks DNA to check it against. The CDR3 sequence is 14 residues long. Germline V gene data show CDR1 as SEHNR and CDR2 as FQNEAQ (reference sequence). The CDR3 reads CASKRGQSGNTIYF. Drawing the rest from reference TRBV7-9 and TRBJ1-3, the complete variable domain is DTGVSQNPRHKITKRGQNVTFRCDPISEHNRLYWYRQTLGQGPEFLTYFQNEAQLEKSRLLSDRFSAERPKGSFSTLEIQRTEQGDSAMYLCASKRGQSGNTIYFGEGSWLTVV.

The chain combines TRBV12-3 or TRBV12-4 with TRBJ2-1; the D call of TRBD2 rests on TCRdb alone, since no DNA is present to check it. The length of the CDR3 is 15 residues. CDR3 sequence reads: CASSLRPGLGNEQFF.

This chain links TRBV14 with TRBJ2-5; TCRdb lists TRBD2, though no DNA is available to test this call. Germline assignment: CDR1 SGHDN and CDR2 FVKESK. The CDR3 contains 15 residues. The CDR3 reads CASSPERESGETQYF.

The chain uses TRBV6-6 and TRBJ2-2; TCRdb indicates TRBD2, and absent DNA this call remains unverified. The germline gives CDR1 MNHNY, CDR2 SVGAGI (reference sequence). The CDR3 totals 14 residues. CDR3 loop: CASSYPTSARELFF.